This record looks at one T cell receptor (beta chain) sequence and its context. The record originates from a study of blood T cell repertoires in COVID-19. As for the study in general: Spain, Italy and the United States supplied samples that represented acute and convalescent COVID-19. Sources were T cells, B-cell-depleted T cells, or PBMCs; the material itself was cDNA or gDNA.

Study processing details: Reference gene primer amplification gave estimated nucleated cell counts. Repertoires were generated with immunoSEQ multiplex PCR, while TCRdb's copy carries only in-frame clones and drops some. The V and J calls and clone size come from that table; D and trimming were worked out from the DNA. The sample records over 130,000 clones, almost 85% being singletons. The sample comprised PBMCs or T cells enriched from blood (not recorded which). The TCR comes from a woman between 45 and 60 years old with acute COVID-19.

The CDR3 DNA is TGTGCCAGCAGTGCGTCCGGAGGGTCTAATGAAAAACTGTTTTTT. Translation: CASSASGGSNEKLFF. The rearrangement joins TRBV9 to TRBJ1-4; D gene uncertain. Germline V gene sequence: CDR1 SGDLS, CDR2 YYNGEE. V lost 5 bases, J lost 3 bases, and 14 bases lay in between. This CDR3 has 15 residues.